Listed here is a single T cell receptor (beta chain). These data are taken from a study of blood T cell repertoires in COVID-19. Study in general: The study counted Cohort 3 donors as recovered given two negative PCRs, clearance, or symptom resolution. The United States, Italy and Spain were the sources of the acute and convalescent COVID-19 samples.

The germline gives CDR1 SEHNR, CDR2 FQNEAQ (reference sequence). This CDR3 has 14 residues. The V end lost 2 bases, the J end lost 2 bases, and 9 bases lay between the germline ends. Sequencing was performed with immunoSEQ multiplex PCR; in TCRdb, only in-frame clones are kept and a portion is missing. In the table there are approximately 250,000 clones, 88% of which are singletons. The TCR comes from a woman aged 60-70 years in a cohort exposed to, infected with or recovered from COVID-19 (not recorded which). This chain connects TRBV7-9 to TRBJ2-5; TRBD1 is a possible D gene (5 bases). Sample: PBMCs or T cells enriched from blood (not recorded which). The CDR3 region has the DNA TGTGCCAGCAGCTTAATGACAGCGCAAGAGACCCAGTACTTC. Translation: CASSLMTAQETQYF.